These 8 T cell receptor beta chains originate from one sample sequenced in a study of cytomegalovirus exposure and HLA in healthy donors. Repertoires were generated with immunoSEQ multiplex PCR, while TCRdb's copy carries only in-frame clones and drops some. The table records around 140,000 clones, 94% of them present only once. The sample comprised PBMCs. All receptors come from a young man in good health and CMV-seropositive.

The J gene is TRBJ1-2, the V gene TRBV28; D possibly corresponds to TRBD1 (5 bases). CDR3 length: 13 amino acids. The germline CDR1 and CDR2 sequences are MDHEN and SYDVKM. V lost 5 bases and J lost 0, with 7 bases in between. The DNA for the CDR3 is TGTGCCAGCAGTGTACAGGCTAACTATGGCTACACCTTC. Amino acids: CASSVQANYGYTF.

The genes are TRBV4-1 and TRBJ2-1; D remains ambiguous. Trimming shortened V by 1 base and J by 0 bases, and 7 bases separated the two germline ends. Looked up from germline, CDR1 is MGHRA and CDR2 is YSYEKL. The CDR3 loop spans 15 amino acids. The CDR3 is CASSQVASSYNEQFF. CDR3 sequence (DNA): TGCGCCAGCAGCCAAGTAGCTAGCTCCTACAATGAGCAGTTCTTC.

This CDR3 reads CASRPDRGANYGYTF. The CDR3 nucleotides read TGTGCCAGCAGGCCGGACAGGGGAGCTAACTATGGCTACACCTTC. This chain connects TRBV27 to TRBJ1-2; 9 bases agree with TRBD1. There are 15 residues in the CDR3. Per the germline V gene, CDR1 is MNHEY and CDR2 is SMNVEV (reference sequence). Trimming took 6 bases from V and 0 from J; bases not matched to a gene: 5.

The V gene is TRBV11-3, the J gene TRBJ2-5; D gene ambiguous. The CDR3 extends over 12 amino acids. CDR1 and CDR2 from the germline V gene are SGHNT and YENEEA. The V gene lost 1 base and the J gene lost 7 bases, with 7 bases spanning the gap. Here the CDR3 DNA reads TGTGCCAGCAGCTTAGGAGTCGGGACCCAGTACTTC. Encoded protein: CASSLGVGTQYF.

The J gene is TRBJ2-3, the V gene TRBV5-4, with D possibly TRBD2 on 6 matching bases. The germline V gene has CDR1 SGHNT and CDR2 YYREEE (reference sequence). The CDR3 totals 14 residues. Trimming stripped 5 bases from V and 6 bases from J, with 16 bases between. CDR3 in amino acids: CASREGTPGDTQYF. CDR3 in DNA: TGTGCCAGCAGGGAAGGGACTCCGGGGGATACGCAGTATTTT.

The V and J genes are TRBV5-1 and TRBJ2-1; tentative D call: TRBD1 (6 bases). With 0 bases removed from V and 9 bases from J, the gap between germline ends came to 13 bases. This CDR3 has 14 residues. The germline V gene has CDR1 SGHRS and CDR2 YFSETQ. CDR3 sequence: CASSLVEAQGEQFF. CDR3 coding DNA: TGCGCCAGCAGCTTGGTGGAGGCACAGGGTGAGCAGTTCTTC.

The rearrangement links TRBV10-3 to TRBJ2-2; D gene unclear. This CDR3 region has 13 residues. V lost 10 bases, J lost 3 bases, and 12 bases lay in between. CDR1 is ENHRY and CDR2 is SYGVKD in the germline V gene. CDR3: CATKTGDTGELFF. The CDR3 DNA reads as TGTGCCACGAAGACGGGTGACACCGGGGAGCTGTTTTTT.

The rearrangement joins TRBV5-8 to TRBJ2-1; 8 bases match TRBD2. The CDR3 covers 16 residues. Germline V gene sequence: CDR1 SGHTS, CDR2 YDEGEE. V lost 2 bases, J lost 2 bases, and 6 bases stayed unmatched. CDR3 DNA sequence: TGTGCCAGCAGCTTCCACGGTAGCGGGGCCTACAATGAGCAGTTCTTC. Translation gives CASSFHGSGAYNEQFF.